This T cell receptor (beta chain) was sequenced during a study of beta chain features in type 1 diabetes (dated by TCRdb to between 2018 and 2020). With regard to the full study: Mean age, gender distribution, total cell number and subset yield were not different between patients and healthy donors. A total of 107,917,701 sorted cells were examined across all samples, and RNA yield correlated strongly with the number of cells per subset. The study compared the TCRB repertoires of sorted circulating CD4+ T cell subsets in recently diagnosed type 1 diabetes patients with those in matched healthy donors. Regulatory and stem cell-like memory subsets were isolated from only 8 patients and roughly eight healthy donors, whereas naive and central memory subsets came from all 30 or so donors.

The CDR3 measures 18 amino acids from cysteine to phenylalanine. Kept here is only the CDR3 DNA, which spans 54 bases and is read in frame from base 1. V lost 4 bases and J lost 2 bases, and the count of bases not matched to a germline gene is 12. CDR1 and CDR2, per the germline V gene, are SGHTA and FQGNSA. A single peripheral blood draw of about 120 mL on average was collected from each donor into heparinised tubes. A BD FACSAria II and a panel including CD45RO, CCR7, CD25, CD127, CD95 and CD27 were used to sort naive, central memory, regulatory and stem cell-like memory CD4+ T cells. All sorted populations exceeded 95% purity. PBMCs were separated immediately by Lymphoprep density gradient centrifugation and were stained directly, without being cultured. Samples were stained and sorted in pairs, with one healthy donor and one patient per experiment, so that batch effects were minimized. With regard to this clone: Its antigen remains undetermined. The record has no base qualities; no much larger clone is one base away.

The investigation overall reported the following: The naive, central memory and regulatory TCRB repertoires appeared to resemble one another more closely among patients than among healthy donors. Sequencing cDNA rather than genomic DNA could over-represent highly expressing activated cells, although activation and CD3 levels did not differ between groups. At VDJ recombination sites, type 1 diabetes patients had fewer insertions and more deleted nucleotides, which implies abnormalities in thymic rearrangement. Type 1 diabetes patients showed a moderate but significant shortening of TCRB CDR3 length in all four CD4+ subsets. Shorter templates might have been favored by PCR, but patient and control samples were amplified and corrected together, so both groups would have been affected equally by any skew. HLA sub-analyses involved small numbers of individuals, so any influence of HLA type on TCRB rearrangement remained unresolved.

The entire isolated RNA was reverse transcribed using the High Capacity cDNA Reverse Transcription Kit, and thus expressed TCRB transcripts were sequenced. Naive, central memory and regulatory T cell samples underwent deep immunoSEQ sequencing, averaging around 3.9 million total reads per sample. Sorted cells were lysed in RLT buffer, and RNA was extracted using DNase-treated RNeasy Micro or Mini kits according to cell number. To prevent cross-contamination, each cell subset was processed individually, whereas patient and healthy donor samples were processed jointly. TCRB sequences were amplified from cDNA with the immunoSEQ multiplex PCR, producing 87-bp fragments spanning the CDR3 region. The amplicons were sequenced using the Illumina HiSeq platform. The paper's data handling went like this. Synthetic template baselines were used to correct PCR bias computationally, reads within Hamming distance 2 were collapsed, and singletons that could not be merged were discarded. Reads were aligned against IMGT to assign V, D and J genes, CDR3 length and insertions or deletions at six rearrangement sites. Within each subset, clonotype counts were normalized to sorted cell number, and only after that were true diversity and Gini coefficients computed with the tcR R package. Repertoire sharing was quantified using the overlap coefficient calculated on TCRB nucleotide sequences. Out-of-frame TCRB sequences from naive cells were analyzed as a proxy for the pre-selection repertoire. The table was pulled from immuneACCESS by TCRdb, which kept in-frame rearrangements only. Such tables lose some clones; where checked, under half of the loss comes from unresolved V genes, and the rest has no known cause. The DNA gave D and trimming, while V, J and clone size come from that table. Here the sample has some 360,000 clones; about 19% occur a single time. The ten largest clones represent about 0.045% of the sample.

The sequence was obtained from a woman aged 18-35 years in good health. In this chain, TRBV7-2 is recombined with TRBJ2-7; TRBD2 agrees with 12 junctional bases. Sequencing was done on a sample of naive CD4+ T cells from blood. The cell subset or site label for this specimen denotes: true naive CD4+ T cells. The DNA reads as follows: TGTGCCAGCAGCTCGAGGGCTAGCGGGGGGGGCTTGACCTACGAGCAGTACTTC. Translated, it reads CASSSRASGGGLTYEQYF.